The sequence of this T cell receptor beta chain was determined in a study of Ad26.COV2.S vaccination and SARS-CoV-2 variants. The table came from immunoSEQ multiplex PCR; TCRdb's copy has only in-frame clones and leaves some out. The data contain around 300,000 clones, 86% of them singletons. Concerning this clone itself: One end of the junction fails to match germline, which may point to a read error.

Treatment noted: some 20 received Ad26.COV2.S at low or high dose, single or two shots; 5 received placebo; per-sample allocation not given. All samples were drawn on day 63, counting from the first vaccine or placebo injection. The CDR3 runs 16 residues. Germline-derived CDR1 and CDR2 are SSHAT and FNYEAQ (reference sequence). The sequence was obtained from a person between 18 and 65 years old who received the Ad26.COV2.S COVID-19 vaccine or a placebo. The chain combines TRBV7-7 with TRBJ2-2; D is uncertain. The material was peripheral blood, obtained in a trial of Ad26.COV2.S vaccine versus placebo. DNA of the CDR3: TGTGCTAGCAGCTTAGTCCCGGGTATGGGCACCGGGGAGCTGTTTTTT. It specifies CASSLVPGMGTGELFF.